Each of the 3 T cell receptor beta chains below was sequenced from the same sample in a study of tumor-infiltrating lymphocytes in primary liver carcinoma (dated by TCRdb to about 2017). Sequencing was carried out with an Illumina HiSeq 2500. TCRbeta-specific cDNA was reverse-transcribed from 500 ng total RNA using a constant-region primer and ProtoScript II reverse transcriptase. Construction of the TCRbeta libraries relied on three nested rounds of multiplex PCR, following a slightly modified ARM-PCR procedure. The first two PCR rounds used multiplex TRBV1-TRBV30 forward primers with a Cbeta reverse primer, each for about 9 cycles. TCRdb handled the public reads itself, with Q25 trimming in fastp and clone calling in MiXCR, and kept productive beta chains. Merged by CDR3 protein, the rows form single entries marked with the most common genes and DNA. The sample table shows approximately 310,000 distinct CDR3 sequences, and 65% are seen once. The biggest ten clones account for roughly 9% of the sample.

RNA from unsorted whole blood was extracted with TRIzol reagent, and germline DNA was obtained with the DNeasy Blood & Tissue kit. What was sequenced was peripheral blood. The receptors were sampled from a man aged 40-55 years with primary liver carcinoma and hepatitis B virus infection.

Of note for this clonotype: The conserved closing phenylalanine or tryptophan is absent in this CDR3, likely reflecting a read error. The DNA is left out, because the CDR3 cannot be placed on it with certainty; the CDR3 is given as TCRdb lists it. J is TRBJ2-1 and V is TRBV11-1. The CDR3 has 13 residues if both end residues are counted. CDR1 is SGHAT, CDR2 FQDESV, per germline (reference sequence). The CDR3 here is CASSPPYYNEEFL.

At least ten counts were recorded for this clonotype. The chain couples TRBV12-3 or TRBV12-4 to TRBJ1-6, with D possibly TRBD1 on 5 matching bases. Trimming took 6 bases from V and 6 from J, leaving 12 bases between them. This CDR3 has 14 residues. The CDR3 DNA is TGTGCCAGCAGCTTGGGAGGGGCTAATTCACCCCTCCACTTT. Amino acid sequence: CASSLGGANSPLHF.

Details on this clonotype: A read error is possible here, since a much larger clone lies one base away. The chain joins TRBV29-1 to TRBJ1-2; TRBD1 aligns across 8 bases. The CDR3 totals 13 residues. Germline V gene data show CDR1 as SQVTM and CDR2 as ANQGSEA. The trim removed 3 bases at V and 7 bases at J, leaving 7 bases unmatched. The CDR3 sequence: CSVDVQGVSGYTF. CDR3 DNA sequence: TGCAGCGTTGATGTACAGGGGGTAAGTGGCTACACCTTC.